One and the same sample provided the 20 T cell receptor beta chains below, sequenced in a study of T cells after yellow fever vaccination. Using its own MiXCR run on the 5' RACE reads, TCRdb lists one record per CDR3 protein. The profile shows 500,000 to 650,000 distinct CDR3 sequences, approximately 15% of them singletons. Sequencing used PBMCs, obtained on the day of the yellow fever booster vaccination. These receptors all stem from a man aged 30-40 years who received the YFV17D yellow fever vaccine.

This clonotype turned up a few times. This CDR3 reads CASSYSVGGTGELFF. The CDR3 nucleotides are TGTGCCAGCAGTTACTCGGTCGGGGGTACCGGGGAGCTGTTTTTT. This chain links TRBV6-5 with TRBJ2-2; a weak D match, TRBD2 (6 bases). The germline V and J ends were trimmed by 0 bases and 5 bases, with 10 bases remaining between them. CDR1 is MNHEY, CDR2 SVGAGI, per germline. The CDR3 has 15 amino acids.

In its sample, this clonotype was seen a few times. This chain links TRBV5-1 with TRBJ2-3; TRBD2 matches at 8 bases. The CDR3 loop spans 14 amino acids. From germline, CDR1 is SGHRS and CDR2 YFSETQ. J was trimmed by 6 bases and V by 4 bases; bases with no gene match: 7. The CDR3 DNA sequence: TGCGCCAGCAGCCGAGGGACTAGTGCGGATACGCAGTATTTT. Translated: CASSRGTSADTQYF.

This clonotype occurred a few times. The J gene is TRBJ1-4, the V gene TRBV10-3; maybe TRBD1 (5 bases). V dropped 10 bases and J dropped 3 bases, with 15 bases sitting between them. The CDR3 runs 14 residues. Germline V CDR1 and CDR2: ENHRY, SYGVKD. The CDR3 reads CATGGTLSNEKLFF. CDR3 DNA sequence: TGTGCCACCGGGGGGACCCTCTCTAATGAAAAACTGTTTTTT.

There are a few counts of this clonotype. The rearrangement uses TRBV7-2 and TRBJ2-5; TRBD2 matches at 7 bases. The J segment lost 9 bases and the V segment lost 5 bases, leaving 6 bases of the junction unmatched. CDR1 SGHTA and CDR2 FQGNSA come from the germline V gene. The CDR3 contains 12 residues. Here the CDR3 DNA reads TGTGCCAGCAGCCGCGGGAGCCAGGCCCAGTACTTC. This encodes CASSRGSQAQYF.

This clonotype was recorded a few times. J is TRBJ2-7 and V is TRBV6-2 or TRBV6-3; 7 nucleotides align to TRBD1. The CDR3 is 14 residues long. Germline CDR1 is MNHEY and CDR2 is SVGEGT. Losses at the gene ends were 8 bases for V and 2 bases for J; bases not matched to a gene: 9. In DNA, the CDR3 is TGTGCCAGCTCTGACAGGGCCCGAACCTACGAGCAGTACTTC. Translating it yields CASSDRARTYEQYF.

The chain has TRBV7-8 and TRBJ2-1; 10 bases fit TRBD2. In germline, CDR1 is SGHVS, CDR2 FQNEAQ. The V segment lost 7 bases and the J segment 5 bases; nucleotides outside the gene matches: 11. This CDR3 has 16 residues. Written as DNA, the CDR3 is TGTGCCAGCACCCTAGGTGGGACTAGCGAGGACAATGAGCAGTTCTTC. It encodes CASTLGGTSEDNEQFF.

This clonotype was detected only a few times. The rearrangement joins TRBV7-2 to TRBJ2-5; tentative D call: TRBD2 (6 bases). Germline CDR1 is SGHTA and CDR2 is FQGNSA. V lost 1 base to trimming and J lost 6 bases, with 9 bases between them. This CDR3 spans 13 amino acids. The CDR3 DNA reads TGTGCCAGCAGCTTAGAACTAGCAAAGACCCAGTACTTC. Translation gives CASSLELAKTQYF.

This CDR3 reads CASSVDGYSTDTQYF. The CDR3 nucleotides read TGTGCCAGCAGCGTGGACGGATATAGCACAGATACGCAGTATTTT. The chain couples TRBV9 to TRBJ2-3, with D uncertain. Per germline, CDR1 SGDLS and CDR2 YYNGEE. Trimming left V 2 bases short and J 0 bases short, with 10 bases between. The CDR3 totals 15 residues. The full variable domain, rest sourced from reference TRBV9 and TRBJ2-3, is DSGVTQTPKHLITATGQRVTLRCSPRSGDLSVYWYQQSLDQGLQFLIQYYNGEERAKGNILERFSAQQFPDLHSELNLSSLELGDSALYFCASSVDGYSTDTQYFGPGTRLTVL.

The chain employs TRBV6-1 and TRBJ2-7; D is possibly TRBD1 (6 bases). Germline V gene data show CDR1 as MNHNS and CDR2 as SASEGT. V was clipped by 6 bases and J by 4 bases, with 16 bases between them. The CDR3 is 14 residues long. The CDR3 is CASRRYGQTYEQYF. The DNA of the CDR3 is TGTGCCAGCAGGCGATATGGACAGACTTACGAGCAGTACTTC.

This chain uses TRBV7-2 with TRBJ2-5; 8 positions agree with TRBD2. Germline V gene data show CDR1 as SGHTA and CDR2 as FQGNSA. The length of the CDR3 is 18 residues. After removal of 0 bases from V and 1 base from J, the junction contained 10 bases not matched to a gene. DNA of the CDR3: TGTGCCAGCAGCTTAGCAACATCCGTGGGGACTAGCCAAGAGACCCAGTACTTC. It is translated as CASSLATSVGTSQETQYF. The full variable domain, rest sourced from reference TRBV7-2 and TRBJ2-5, is GAGVSQSPSNKVTEKGKDVELRCDPISGHTALYWYRQSLGQGLEFLIYFQGNSAPDKSGLPSDRFSAERTGGSVSTLTIQRTQQEDSAVYLCASSLATSVGTSQETQYFGPGTRLLVL.

This clonotype was detected only a few times. J is TRBJ2-5 and V is TRBV12-3 or TRBV12-4; TRBD2 matches 7 bases. Trimming at V came to 2 bases and at J to 5 bases, leaving 8 bases not matched to a gene. The length of the CDR3 is 15 residues. DNA for the CDR3: TGTGCCAGCAGTTTAAGGCGGGAGAGGACGGAGACCCAGTACTTC. Its protein is CASSLRRERTETQYF.

Only a few counts were recorded for this clonotype. The chain recombines TRBV9 with TRBJ2-1; 7 bases map to TRBD1. Trimming cost V 4 bases and J 5 bases; bases outside gene matches: 9. Germline V CDR1 and CDR2: SGDLS, YYNGEE. This CDR3 region has 15 residues. The CDR3 reads CASSRFGTDNNEQFF. The CDR3 bases are TGTGCCAGCAGCCGGTTTGGGACAGACAACAATGAGCAGTTCTTC.

A few counts support this clonotype. J is TRBJ2-5 and V is TRBV20-1; 8 bases agree with TRBD2. The germline gives CDR1 DFQATT, CDR2 SNEGSKA (reference sequence). The junction had 12 bases not matched to a gene; V was cut back by 2 bases and J by 4 bases. The CDR3 loop spans 16 amino acids. The CDR3: CSARPIKREQGETQYF. For the CDR3, the DNA is TGCAGTGCTAGACCGATTAAGCGGGAGCAGGGAGAGACCCAGTACTTC.

The chain is built from TRBV7-2 and TRBJ2-4; TRBD1 agrees at 8 bases. Trimming cost V 2 bases and J 7 bases; bases outside gene matches: 13. The CDR3 runs to 17 residues. CDR1 SGHTA and CDR2 FQGNSA come from the germline V gene. CDR3 nucleotides: TGTGCCAGCAGCTTACAGGGGGCGCCCCGTCCTGAGAACATTCAGTACTTC. The encoded protein is CASSLQGAPRPENIQYF.

This clonotype was recorded a few times. The rearrangement joins TRBV5-4 to TRBJ2-1; no firm D call. The CDR3 runs to 14 residues. Looked up from germline, CDR1 is SGHNT and CDR2 is YYREEE (reference sequence). The V end lost 0 bases, the J end lost 6 bases, and 10 bases lay between the germline ends. The DNA for the CDR3 is TGTGCCAGCAGCTTGGCACGAACGGCCAATGAGCAGTTCTTC. Translation gives CASSLARTANEQFF.

The chain carries TRBV6-5 and TRBJ2-7; D remains unclear. Trimming cost V 5 bases and J 1 base, with 12 bases left between them. CDR1 MNHEY and CDR2 SVGAGI come from the germline V gene. CDR3 length: 14 amino acids. Here the CDR3 DNA reads TGTGCCAGCAGTCTACTGGGTTTGTCCTACGAGCAGTACTTC. It specifies CASSLLGLSYEQYF.

A few counts support this clonotype. The rearrangement links TRBV27 to TRBJ2-1; D not certain. The CDR3 loop spans 14 amino acids. The germline gives CDR1 MNHEY, CDR2 SMNVEV (reference sequence). V lost 6 bases and J lost 0, with 9 bases in between. DNA of the CDR3: TGTGCCAGCAGGATAGCTAACTCCTACAATGAGCAGTTCTTC. This translates into CASRIANSYNEQFF.

V is TRBV5-6 and J is TRBJ2-7; D is possibly TRBD2 (5 bases). From germline, CDR1 is SGHDT and CDR2 YYEEEE. Trimming stripped 2 bases from V and 4 bases from J, with 10 bases between. This CDR3 contains 13 residues. In nucleotides, the CDR3 is TGTGCCAGCAGCTTACTTGGGAGATACGAGCAGTACTTC. It translates to CASSLLGRYEQYF.

The chain is built from TRBV12-3 or TRBV12-4 and TRBJ2-5, with D possibly TRBD1 on 5 matching bases. This CDR3 contains 14 residues. The V end was cut by 3 bases, the J end by 0 bases, with 8 bases between. CDR3 nucleotide sequence: TGTGCCAGCAGTTTGGGGCAGAACCAAGAGACCCAGTACTTC. Encoded protein: CASSLGQNQETQYF.

This sequence joins TRBV27 and TRBJ2-5; D uncertain. Per the germline V gene, CDR1 is MNHEY and CDR2 is SMNVEV (reference sequence). The CDR3 covers 14 residues. V was shortened by 3 bases and J by 1 base, with 9 bases between the two germline ends. This CDR3 reads CASSFLGVQETQYF. The CDR3, as DNA: TGTGCCAGCAGTTTCCTGGGTGTCCAAGAGACCCAGTACTTC.